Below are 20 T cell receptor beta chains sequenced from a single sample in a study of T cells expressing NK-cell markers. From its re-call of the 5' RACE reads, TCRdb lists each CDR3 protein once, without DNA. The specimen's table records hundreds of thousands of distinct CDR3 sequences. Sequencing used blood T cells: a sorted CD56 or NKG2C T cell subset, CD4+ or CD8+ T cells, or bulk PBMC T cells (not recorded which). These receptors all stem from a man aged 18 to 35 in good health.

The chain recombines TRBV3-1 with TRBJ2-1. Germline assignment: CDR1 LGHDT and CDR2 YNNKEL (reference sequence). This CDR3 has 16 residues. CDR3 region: CASSQGARVSYNEQFF.

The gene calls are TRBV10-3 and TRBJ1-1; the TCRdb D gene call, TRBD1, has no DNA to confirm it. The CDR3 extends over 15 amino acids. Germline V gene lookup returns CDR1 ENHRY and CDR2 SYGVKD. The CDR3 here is CAIGGQGGFGTEAFF.

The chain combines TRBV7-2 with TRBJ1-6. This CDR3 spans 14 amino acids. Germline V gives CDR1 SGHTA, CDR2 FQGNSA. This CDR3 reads CASSLSMGDLALHF.

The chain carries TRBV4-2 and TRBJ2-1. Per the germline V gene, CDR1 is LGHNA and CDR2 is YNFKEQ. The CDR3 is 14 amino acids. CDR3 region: CASSQDLAYNEQFF.

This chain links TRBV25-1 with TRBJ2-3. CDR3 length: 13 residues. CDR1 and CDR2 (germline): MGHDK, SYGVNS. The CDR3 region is CASSESGTYTQYF. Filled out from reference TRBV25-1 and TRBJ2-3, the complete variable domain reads EADIYQTPRYLVIGTGKKITLECSQTMGHDKMYWYQQDPGMELHLIHYSYGVNSTEKGDLSSESTVSRIRTEHFPLTLESARPSHTSQYLCASSESGTYTQYFGPGTRLTVL.

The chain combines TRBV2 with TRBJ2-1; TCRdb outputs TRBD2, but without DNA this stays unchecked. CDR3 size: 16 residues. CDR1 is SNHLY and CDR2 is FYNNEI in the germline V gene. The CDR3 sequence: CASSNFRESPGNEQFF.

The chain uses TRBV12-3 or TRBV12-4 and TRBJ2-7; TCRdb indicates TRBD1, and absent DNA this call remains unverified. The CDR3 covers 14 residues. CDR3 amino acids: CASSFGTQGSEQYF.

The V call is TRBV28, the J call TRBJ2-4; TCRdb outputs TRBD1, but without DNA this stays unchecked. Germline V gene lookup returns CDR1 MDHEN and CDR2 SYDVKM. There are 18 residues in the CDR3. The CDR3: CASSLFRLTAVAKNIQYF.

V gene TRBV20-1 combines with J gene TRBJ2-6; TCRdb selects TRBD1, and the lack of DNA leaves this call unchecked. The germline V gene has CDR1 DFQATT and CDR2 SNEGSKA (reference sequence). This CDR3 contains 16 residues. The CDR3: CSALAGGASGANVLTF.

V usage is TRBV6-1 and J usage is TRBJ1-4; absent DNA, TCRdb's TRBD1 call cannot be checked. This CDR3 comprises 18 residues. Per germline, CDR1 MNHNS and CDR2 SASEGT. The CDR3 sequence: CASGRDREGSATNEKLFF.

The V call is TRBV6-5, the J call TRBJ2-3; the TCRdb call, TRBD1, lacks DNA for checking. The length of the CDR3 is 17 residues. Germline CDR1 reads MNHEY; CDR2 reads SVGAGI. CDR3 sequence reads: CASSYGAGAASTDTQYF.

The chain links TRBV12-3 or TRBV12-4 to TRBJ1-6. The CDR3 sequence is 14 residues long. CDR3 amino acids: CASSLQRPNSPLHF.

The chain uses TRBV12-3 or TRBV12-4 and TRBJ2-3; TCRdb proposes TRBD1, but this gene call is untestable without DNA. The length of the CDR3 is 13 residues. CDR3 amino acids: CASSLTGADTQYF.

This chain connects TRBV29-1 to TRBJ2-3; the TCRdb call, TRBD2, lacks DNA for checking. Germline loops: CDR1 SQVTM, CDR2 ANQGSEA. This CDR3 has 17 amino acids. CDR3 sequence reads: CSVGGLAGEGGTDTQYF.

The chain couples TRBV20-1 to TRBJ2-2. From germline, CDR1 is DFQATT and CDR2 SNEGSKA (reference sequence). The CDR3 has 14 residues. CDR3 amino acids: CSARGASRTGELFF.

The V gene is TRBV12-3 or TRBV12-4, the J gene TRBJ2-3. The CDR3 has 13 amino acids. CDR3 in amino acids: CASTPSSSDTQYF.

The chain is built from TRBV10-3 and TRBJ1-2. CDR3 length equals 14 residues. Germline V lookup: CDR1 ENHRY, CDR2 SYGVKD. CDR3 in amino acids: CAISREYSNYGYTF.

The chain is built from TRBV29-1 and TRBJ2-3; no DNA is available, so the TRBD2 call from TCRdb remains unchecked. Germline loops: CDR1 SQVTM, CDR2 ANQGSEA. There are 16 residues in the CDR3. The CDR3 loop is CSVERGSGRFADTQYF.

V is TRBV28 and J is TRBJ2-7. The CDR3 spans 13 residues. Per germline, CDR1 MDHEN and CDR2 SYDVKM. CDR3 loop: CASSPTTDYEQYF.

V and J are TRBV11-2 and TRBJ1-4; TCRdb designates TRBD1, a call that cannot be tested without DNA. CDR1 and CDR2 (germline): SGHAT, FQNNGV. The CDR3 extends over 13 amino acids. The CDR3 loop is CASSRRVGEKLFF.